The source of this T cell receptor beta chain is a study of CD8 T cells in ankylosing spondylitis (dated by TCRdb to about 2017). With respect to the entire study: The study set out to find disease-linked TCR variants by profiling T cell receptor beta repertoires in ankylosing spondylitis patients and healthy donors. The full study cohort was made up of 25 ankylosing spondylitis patients and 108 healthy donors. Peripheral blood was sampled, and synovial fluid was also collected from ankylosing spondylitis patients.

TCRdb names Illumina HiSeq 2500 as the instrument used. Quantitative 5'-RACE with molecular barcodes was used to prepare TCR beta libraries. The source study handled its data this way. A new computational method based on a probabilistic model of VDJ rearrangement was used to identify disease-linked TCR variants. TCRdb itself trimmed the public reads at Q25 with fastp, ran MiXCR and retained productive beta chains. A single entry per CDR3 protein holds the most common genes and DNA from its merged rows. It is TCRdb's table, rather than the study itself, that gives the V and J calls and clone size. The table for this sample lists approximately 300,000 distinct CDR3 sequences; 6.5% to 10% of them were counted only once. The top ten clonotypes cover 13% to 15% of the sample. This clonotype was observed at least ten times. Its cognate antigen has yet to be identified. Nothing much larger sits one base from this clone, and base qualities are not available.

The CDR3, cysteine through phenylalanine, is 13 amino acids long. Only the CDR3 portion is preserved as DNA: 39 bases, with reading frame beginning at the first base. V is cut back by 6 bases and J by 4 bases, with 6 bases in the junction unmatched. In the germline V gene (reference sequence), CDR1 corresponds to DFQATT and CDR2 to SNEGSKA. Results and caveats for the whole study, not just this receptor: A TCR beta motif made up of several highly homologous amino acid variants appeared to be characteristic of blood from ankylosing spondylitis patients. Some TCR beta motif variants had previously been reported in synovial fluid and blood of reactive arthritis patients, which suggested common disease-initiation mechanisms. According to the report, matched synovial fluid samples from ankylosing spondylitis patients were significantly enriched for the disease-linked clones. The disease-linked clones had a CD8+ phenotype and were found at relatively low frequencies in peripheral blood.

Sequences were obtained from blood, either unsorted or a sorted T cell fraction (not recorded which). The chain is made from TRBV20-1 and TRBJ2-7, and 10 bases in between align with TRBD2. This TCR was recovered from a male donor with ankylosing spondylitis. The CDR3 protein: CSAIETSGYEQYF. At the DNA level, the sequence is TGCAGTGCAATAGAGACTAGCGGGTACGAGCAGTACTTC.